This record looks at one T cell receptor beta chain sequence and its context. Its antigen remains unknown. The sample belongs to a study of cytotoxic CD8 clonotypes in ibrutinib-treated CLL. Findings and limits, study-wide: Contraction or stability on treatment was seen for public clonotypes, which were uncommon. Sustained-remission and progressing patients diverged in sampling times.

The targeted sequencing depth was 1 in 200,000 to 1 in 1 million T cells. Sequencing was performed with immunoSEQ multiplex PCR; in TCRdb, only in-frame clones are kept and a portion is missing. The sample consists of more than 300,000 clones, roughly 80% of them appearing once. Germline CDR1 and CDR2: PRHDT and FYEKMQ (reference sequence). There are 17 residues in the CDR3. With 0 bases clipped from V and 3 bases from J, the junction kept 11 bases outside the gene matches. The chain couples TRBV13 to TRBJ2-7; TRBD2 matches at 7 bases. Sample: PBMCs, taken before ibrutinib treatment. The sequence came from a human donor with chronic lymphocytic leukemia. The CDR3 DNA reads TGTGCCAGCAGCTTAGGCAGATCGGCTAGCGGTCTCTACGAGCAGTACTTC. Amino acid sequence: CASSLGRSASGLYEQYF.